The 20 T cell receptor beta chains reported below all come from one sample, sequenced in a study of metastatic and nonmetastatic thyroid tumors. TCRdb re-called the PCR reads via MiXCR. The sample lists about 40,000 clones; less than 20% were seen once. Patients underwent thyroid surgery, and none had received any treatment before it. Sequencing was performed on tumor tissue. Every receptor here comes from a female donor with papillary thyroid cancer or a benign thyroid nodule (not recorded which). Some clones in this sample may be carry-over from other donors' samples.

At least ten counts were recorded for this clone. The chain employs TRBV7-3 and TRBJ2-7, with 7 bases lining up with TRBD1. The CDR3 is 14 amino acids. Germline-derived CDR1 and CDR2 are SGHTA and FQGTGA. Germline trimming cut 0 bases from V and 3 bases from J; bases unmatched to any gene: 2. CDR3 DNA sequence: TGTGCCAGCAGCTTAACTCCAGGGGGCTACGAGCAGTACTTC. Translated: CASSLTPGGYEQYF.

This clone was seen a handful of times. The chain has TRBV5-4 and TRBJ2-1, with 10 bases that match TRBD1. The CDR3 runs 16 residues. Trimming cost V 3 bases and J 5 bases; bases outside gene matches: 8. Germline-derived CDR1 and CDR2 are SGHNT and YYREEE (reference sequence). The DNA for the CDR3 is TGTGCCAGCAGCTGGGAGGGGACAGGGGTGAACAATGAGCAGTTCTTC. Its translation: CASSWEGTGVNNEQFF.

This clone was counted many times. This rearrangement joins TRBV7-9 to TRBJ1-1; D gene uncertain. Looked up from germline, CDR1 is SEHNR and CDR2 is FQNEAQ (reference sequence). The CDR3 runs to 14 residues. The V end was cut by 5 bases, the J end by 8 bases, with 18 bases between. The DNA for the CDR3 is TGTGCCAGCAGCACAGAAGGTGTAGGCAGGGAAGCTTTCTTT. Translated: CASSTEGVGREAFF.

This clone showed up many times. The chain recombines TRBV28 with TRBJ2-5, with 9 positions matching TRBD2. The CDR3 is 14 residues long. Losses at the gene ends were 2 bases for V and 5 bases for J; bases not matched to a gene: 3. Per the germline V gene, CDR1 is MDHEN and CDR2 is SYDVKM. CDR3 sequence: CASSLGGRVETQYF. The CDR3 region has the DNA TGTGCCAGCAGTTTAGGCGGGAGGGTGGAGACCCAGTACTTC.

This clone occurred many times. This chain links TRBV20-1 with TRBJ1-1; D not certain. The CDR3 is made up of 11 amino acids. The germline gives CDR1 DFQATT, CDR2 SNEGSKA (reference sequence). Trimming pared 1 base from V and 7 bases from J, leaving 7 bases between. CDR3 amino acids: CSARVGSEAFF. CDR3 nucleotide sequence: TGCAGTGCTAGAGTCGGGAGTGAAGCTTTCTTT.

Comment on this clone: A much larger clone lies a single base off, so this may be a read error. This CDR3 is CSAPRPDLEETKYF. The CDR3 region has the DNA TGCAGTGCTCCCCGCCCAGACTTGGAAGAGACCAAGTACTTC. The J gene is TRBJ2-5, the V gene TRBV20-1, with unresolved D. This CDR3 contains 14 residues. Germline V gene sequence: CDR1 DFQATT, CDR2 SNEGSKA (reference sequence).

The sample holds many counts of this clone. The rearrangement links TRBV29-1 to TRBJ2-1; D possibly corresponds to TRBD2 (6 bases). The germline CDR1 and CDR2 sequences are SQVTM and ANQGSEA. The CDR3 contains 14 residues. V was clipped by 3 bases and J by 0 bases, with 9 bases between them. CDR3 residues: CSVDSGSSYNEQFF. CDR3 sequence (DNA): TGCAGCGTTGACTCCGGGAGCTCCTACAATGAGCAGTTCTTC.

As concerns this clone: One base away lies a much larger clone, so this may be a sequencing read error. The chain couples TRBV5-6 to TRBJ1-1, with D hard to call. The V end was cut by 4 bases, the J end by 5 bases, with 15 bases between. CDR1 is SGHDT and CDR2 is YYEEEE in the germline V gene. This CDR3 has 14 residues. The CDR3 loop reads CASSNTRACTEAFF. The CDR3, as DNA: TGTGCCAGCAGCAATACGAGGGCGTGTACTGAAGCTTTCTTT.

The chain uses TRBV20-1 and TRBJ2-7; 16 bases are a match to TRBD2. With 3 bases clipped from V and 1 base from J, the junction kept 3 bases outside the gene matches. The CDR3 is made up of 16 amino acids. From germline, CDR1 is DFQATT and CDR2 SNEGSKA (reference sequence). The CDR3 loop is CSARGTSGRGSYEQYF. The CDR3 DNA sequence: TGCAGTGCTAGGGGGACTAGCGGGAGGGGTTCCTACGAGCAGTACTTC.

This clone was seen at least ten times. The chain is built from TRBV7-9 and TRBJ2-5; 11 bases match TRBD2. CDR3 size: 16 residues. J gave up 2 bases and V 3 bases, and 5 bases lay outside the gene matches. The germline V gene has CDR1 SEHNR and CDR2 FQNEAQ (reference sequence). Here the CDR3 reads CASSLGTSGVQETQYF. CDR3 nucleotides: TGTGCCAGCAGCTTGGGGACTAGCGGCGTACAAGAGACCCAGTACTTC.

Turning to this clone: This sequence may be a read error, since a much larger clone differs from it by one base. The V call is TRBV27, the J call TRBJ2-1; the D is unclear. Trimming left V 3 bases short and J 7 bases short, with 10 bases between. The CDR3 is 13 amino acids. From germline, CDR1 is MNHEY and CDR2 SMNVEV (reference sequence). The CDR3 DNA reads TGTGCCAGCAGTTTGGCGGTAGGGAATGAGCAGTTCTTC. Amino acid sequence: CASSLAVGNEQFF.

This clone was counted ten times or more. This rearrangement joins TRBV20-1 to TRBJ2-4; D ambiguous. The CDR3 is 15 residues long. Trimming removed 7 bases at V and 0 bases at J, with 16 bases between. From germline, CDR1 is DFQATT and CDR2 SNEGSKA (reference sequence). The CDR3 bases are TGCAGTGTTAACTTCCCTGGGGTAGCCAAAAACATTCAGTACTTC. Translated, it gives CSVNFPGVAKNIQYF.

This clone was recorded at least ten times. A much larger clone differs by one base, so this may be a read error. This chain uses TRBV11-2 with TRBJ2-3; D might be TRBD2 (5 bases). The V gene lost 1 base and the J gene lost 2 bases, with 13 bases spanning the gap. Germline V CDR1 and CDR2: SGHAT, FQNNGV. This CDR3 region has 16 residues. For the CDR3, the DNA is TGTGCCAGCAGCTTAGGATCTAGCAACTACACAGATACGCAGTATTTT. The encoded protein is CASSLGSSNYTDTQYF. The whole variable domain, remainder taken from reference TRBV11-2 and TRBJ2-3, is EAGVAQSPRYKIIEKRQSVAFWCNPISGHATLYWYQQILGQGPKLLIQFQNNGVVDDSQLPKDRFSAERLKGVDSTLKIQPAKLEDSAVYLCASSLGSSNYTDTQYFGPGTRLTVL.

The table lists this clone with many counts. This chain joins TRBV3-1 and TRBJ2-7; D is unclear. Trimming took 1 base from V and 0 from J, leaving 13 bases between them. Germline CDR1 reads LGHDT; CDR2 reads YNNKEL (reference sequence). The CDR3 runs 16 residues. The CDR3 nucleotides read TGTGCCAGCAGCCAAGGCAACAGTTACTTCTCCTACGAGCAGTACTTC. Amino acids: CASSQGNSYFSYEQYF.

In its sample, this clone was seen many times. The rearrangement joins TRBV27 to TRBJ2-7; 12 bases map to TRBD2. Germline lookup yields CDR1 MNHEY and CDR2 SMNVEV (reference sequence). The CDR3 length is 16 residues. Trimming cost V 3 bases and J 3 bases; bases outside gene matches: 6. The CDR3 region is CASSLTSGSPHYEQYF. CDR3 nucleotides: TGTGCCAGCAGTTTGACTAGCGGGAGCCCTCACTACGAGCAGTACTTC.

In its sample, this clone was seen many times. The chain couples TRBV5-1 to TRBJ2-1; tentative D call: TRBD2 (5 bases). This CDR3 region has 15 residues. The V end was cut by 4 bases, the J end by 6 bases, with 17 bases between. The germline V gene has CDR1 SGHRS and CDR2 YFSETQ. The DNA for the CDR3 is TGCGCCAGCAGCCGCGGTCTAGCCCTCGCCAATGAGCAGTTCTTC. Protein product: CASSRGLALANEQFF. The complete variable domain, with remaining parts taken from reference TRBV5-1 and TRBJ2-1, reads KAGVTQTPRYLIKTRGQQVTLSCSPISGHRSVSWYQQTPGQGLQFLFEYFSETQRNKGNFPGRFSGRQFSNSRSEMNVSTLELGDSALYLCASSRGLALANEQFFGPGTRLTVL.

CDR3 sequence (DNA): TGTGCCAGCAGTTATCCCCGGTTCGGGTCGAACACCGGGGAGCTGTTTTTT. Its protein product is CASSYPRFGSNTGELFF. The chain recombines TRBV6-2 or TRBV6-3 with TRBJ2-2; D call uncertain. This CDR3 comprises 17 residues. Deletions cut 3 bases from V and 0 bases from J, with 14 bases between. CDR1 and CDR2 (germline): MNHEY, SVGEGT.

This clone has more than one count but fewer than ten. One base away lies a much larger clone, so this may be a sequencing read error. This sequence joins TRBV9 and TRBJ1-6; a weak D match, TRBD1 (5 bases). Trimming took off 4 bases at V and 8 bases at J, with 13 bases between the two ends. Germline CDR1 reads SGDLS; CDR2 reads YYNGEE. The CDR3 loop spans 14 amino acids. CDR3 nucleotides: TGTGCCAGCAGCTCCGACATGGGGGATTCACCCCTCCACTTT. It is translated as CASSSDMGDSPLHF.

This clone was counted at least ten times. The CDR3: CAWSMTGTGIYSPLHF. The DNA for the CDR3 is TGTGCCTGGAGTATGACCGGGACAGGGATTTATTCACCCCTCCACTTT. This chain joins TRBV30 and TRBJ1-6, with TRBD1 matching over 9 bases. The trim removed 2 bases at V and 8 bases at J, leaving 10 bases unmatched. Germline V gene lookup returns CDR1 GTSNPN and CDR2 SVGIG (reference sequence). This CDR3 region has 16 residues.

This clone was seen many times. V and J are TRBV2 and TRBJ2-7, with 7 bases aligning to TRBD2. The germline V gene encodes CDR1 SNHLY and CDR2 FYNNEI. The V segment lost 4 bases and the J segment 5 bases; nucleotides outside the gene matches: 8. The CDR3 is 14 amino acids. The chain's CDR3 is CASSGGGGRDEQYF. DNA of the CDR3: TGTGCCAGCAGTGGCGGGGGAGGGAGGGACGAGCAGTACTTC.